This TCR beta chain was sequenced during a study of blood T cells in healthy people across ages. The study's findings and limits: Total diversity from one million sequenced T cells was likely underestimated.

The authors ran a second PCR of about 6 to 11 cycles using a sample-barcoded 5' primer and a J-beta primer mix. MiXCR, applied by TCRdb to the 5' RACE reads, yields one record per CDR3 protein. The sample records over 1,500,000 distinct CDR3 sequences, 40% to 55% being singletons. On this clonotype itself: What it binds is unknown.

The V segment lost 4 bases and the J segment 3 bases; nucleotides outside the gene matches: 4. Germline CDR1 and CDR2: SNHLY and FYNNEI. CDR3 length: 14 amino acids. The receptor was isolated from a woman in her 40s in good health. The specimen sequenced was blood. The chain carries TRBV2 and TRBJ1-1; 8 bases align to TRBD1. The CDR3 bases are TGTGCCAGCAGTGGGACAGGGAGATACACTGAAGCTTTCTTT. Translating it yields CASSGTGRYTEAFF.